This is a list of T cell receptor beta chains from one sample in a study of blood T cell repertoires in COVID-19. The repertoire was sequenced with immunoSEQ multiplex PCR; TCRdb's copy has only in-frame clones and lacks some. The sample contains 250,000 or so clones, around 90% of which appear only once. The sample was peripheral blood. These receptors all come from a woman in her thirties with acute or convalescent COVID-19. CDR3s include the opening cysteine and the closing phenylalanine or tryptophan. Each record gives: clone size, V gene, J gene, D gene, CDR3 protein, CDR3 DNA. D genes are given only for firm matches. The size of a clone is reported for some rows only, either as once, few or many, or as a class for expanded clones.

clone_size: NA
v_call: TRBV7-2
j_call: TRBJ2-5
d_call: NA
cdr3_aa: CASSSSTLRGTQYF
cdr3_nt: TGTGCCAGCAGCTCTAGCACCCTCAGGGGGACCCAGTACTTC

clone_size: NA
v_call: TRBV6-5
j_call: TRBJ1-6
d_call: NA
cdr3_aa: CASSYSEAFNSPLHF
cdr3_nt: TGTGCCAGCAGTTACTCTGAGGCCTTCAATTCACCCCTCCACTTT

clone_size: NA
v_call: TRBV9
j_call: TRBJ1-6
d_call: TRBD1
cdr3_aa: CASSVRDSYSPLHF
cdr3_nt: TGTGCCAGCAGCGTCCGGGACAGTTATTCACCCCTCCACTTT

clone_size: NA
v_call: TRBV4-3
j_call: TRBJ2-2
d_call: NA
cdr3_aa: CASSQEFQNTGELFF
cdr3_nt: TGCGCCAGCAGCCAAGAGTTTCAGAACACCGGGGAGCTGTTTTTT

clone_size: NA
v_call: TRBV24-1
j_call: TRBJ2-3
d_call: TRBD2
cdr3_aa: CATSDLLTLFSGRVIPDTQYF
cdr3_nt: TGTGCCACCAGTGATTTGCTTACCTTGTTCAGCGGGAGGGTCATCCCAGATACGCAGTATTTT

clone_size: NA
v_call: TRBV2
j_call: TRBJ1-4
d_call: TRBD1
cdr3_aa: CASRLTGGATNEKLFF
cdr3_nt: TGTGCCAGCAGATTGACAGGGGGTGCAACTAATGAAAAACTGTTTTTT

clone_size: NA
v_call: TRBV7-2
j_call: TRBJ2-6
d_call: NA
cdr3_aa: CASSLAAPGAGANVLTF
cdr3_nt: TGTGCCAGCAGCTTAGCAGCCCCGGGTGCTGGGGCCAACGTCCTGACTTTC

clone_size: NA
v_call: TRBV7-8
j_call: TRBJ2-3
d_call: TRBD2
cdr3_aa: CASSSTLRLAASTDTQYF
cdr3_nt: TGTGCCAGCAGCTCGACTCTAAGGCTAGCGGCTAGCACAGATACGCAGTATTTT

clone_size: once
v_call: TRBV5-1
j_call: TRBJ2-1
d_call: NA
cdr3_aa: CASSLAGLGLTGVQKGSYNEQFF
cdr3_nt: TGCGCCAGCAGCTTGGCAGGTTTAGGGTTAACGGGAGTACAGAAGGGGTCCTACAATGAGCAGTTCTTC

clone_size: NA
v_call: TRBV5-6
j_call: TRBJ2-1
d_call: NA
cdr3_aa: CASSQQGRSYNEQFF
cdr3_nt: TGTGCCAGCAGCCAACAAGGGAGGTCCTACAATGAGCAGTTCTTC

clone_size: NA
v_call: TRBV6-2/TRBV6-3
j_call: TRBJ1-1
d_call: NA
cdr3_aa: CASSYVWNTEAFF
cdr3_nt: TGTGCCAGCAGTTACGTATGGAACACTGAAGCTTTCTTT

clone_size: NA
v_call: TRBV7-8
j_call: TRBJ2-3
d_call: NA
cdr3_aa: CASSRDLDTQYF
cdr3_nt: TGTGCCAGCAGCCGCGACTTGGATACGCAGTATTTT

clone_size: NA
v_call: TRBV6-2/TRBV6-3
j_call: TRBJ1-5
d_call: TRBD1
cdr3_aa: CASSYPGTVRSQHF
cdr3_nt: TGTGCCAGCAGTTACCCTGGGACAGTTCGGTCCCAGCATTTT

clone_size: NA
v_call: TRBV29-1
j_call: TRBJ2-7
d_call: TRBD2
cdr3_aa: CSAKLAFEQYF
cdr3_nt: TGCAGCGCAAAACTAGCGTTCGAGCAGTACTTC

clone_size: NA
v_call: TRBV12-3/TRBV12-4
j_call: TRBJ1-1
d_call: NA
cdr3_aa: CASSLDLNEAFF
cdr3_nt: TGTGCCAGCAGTTTAGACTTGAATGAAGCTTTCTTT

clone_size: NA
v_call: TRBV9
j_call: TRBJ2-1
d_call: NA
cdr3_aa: CASSSDLLNEQFF
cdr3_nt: TGTGCCAGCAGCTCCGATTTACTCAATGAGCAGTTCTTC

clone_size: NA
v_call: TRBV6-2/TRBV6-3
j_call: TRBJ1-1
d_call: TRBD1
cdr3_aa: CASSYSTRQGTWGTEAFF
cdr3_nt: TGTGCCAGCAGTTACTCGACGCGACAGGGGACCTGGGGCACTGAAGCTTTCTTT

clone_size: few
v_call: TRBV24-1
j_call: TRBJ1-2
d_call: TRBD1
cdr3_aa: CATSDADRDRTF
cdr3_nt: TGTGCCACCAGTGATGCAGACAGGGACCGCACCTTC

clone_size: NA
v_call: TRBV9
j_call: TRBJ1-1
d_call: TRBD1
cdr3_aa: CASSPTGRGTEAFF
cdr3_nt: TGTGCCAGCTCCCCGACAGGGCGGGGCACTGAAGCTTTCTTT

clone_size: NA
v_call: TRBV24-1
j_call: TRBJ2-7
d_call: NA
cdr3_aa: CAPGHRCSYEQYF
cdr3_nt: TGTGCCCCGGGACACCGGTGCTCCTACGAGCAGTACTTC

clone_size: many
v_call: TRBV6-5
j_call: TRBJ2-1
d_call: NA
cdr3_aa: CASSSGLTQFF
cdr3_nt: TGTGCCAGCAGTTCGGGACTTACGCAGTTCTTC

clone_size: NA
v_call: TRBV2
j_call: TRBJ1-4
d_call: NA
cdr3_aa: CASSVSPGEKLFF
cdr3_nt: TGTGCCAGCAGTGTGAGCCCCGGTGAAAAACTGTTTTTT

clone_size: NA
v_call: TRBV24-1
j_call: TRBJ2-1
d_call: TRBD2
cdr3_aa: CATRGLAGPNEQFF
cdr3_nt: TGTGCCACGCGAGGACTAGCGGGACCCAATGAGCAGTTCTTC

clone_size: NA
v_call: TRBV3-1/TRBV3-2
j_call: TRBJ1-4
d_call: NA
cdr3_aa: CASSQVLGGEKLFF
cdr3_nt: TGTGCCAGCAGCCAAGTCTTGGGGGGTGAAAAACTGTTTTTT

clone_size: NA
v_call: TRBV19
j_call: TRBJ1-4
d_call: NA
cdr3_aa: CASSSYRVREKLFF
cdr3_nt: TGTGCCAGTAGTTCATACAGGGTCCGGGAAAAACTGTTTTTT

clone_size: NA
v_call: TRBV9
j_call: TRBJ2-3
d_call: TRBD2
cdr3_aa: CASSPAGGSTDTQYF
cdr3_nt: TGTGCCAGCAGCCCAGCGGGAGGCAGCACAGATACGCAGTATTTT

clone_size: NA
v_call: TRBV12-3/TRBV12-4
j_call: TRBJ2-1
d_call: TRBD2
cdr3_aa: CASNSGLASEQFF
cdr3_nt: TGTGCCAGCAATAGCGGGCTCGCGTCGGAGCAGTTCTTC

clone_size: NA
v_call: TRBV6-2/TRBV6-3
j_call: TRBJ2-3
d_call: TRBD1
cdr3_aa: CASSFHETGNSTDTQYF
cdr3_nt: TGTGCCAGCAGTTTCCATGAGACAGGGAATAGCACAGATACGCAGTATTTT

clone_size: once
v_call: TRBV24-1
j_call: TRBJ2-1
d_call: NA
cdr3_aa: CATVAPWSNEQFF
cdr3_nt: TGTGCCACCGTAGCGCCCTGGAGTAATGAGCAGTTCTTC

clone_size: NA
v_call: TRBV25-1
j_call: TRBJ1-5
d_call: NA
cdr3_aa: CASSVTGDNQPQHF
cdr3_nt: TGTGCCAGCAGTGTGACAGGAGATAATCAGCCCCAGCATTTT

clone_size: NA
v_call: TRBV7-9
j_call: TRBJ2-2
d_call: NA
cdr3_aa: CASSLQGVRTGELFF
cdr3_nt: TGTGCCAGCAGCTTGCAGGGTGTTCGCACCGGGGAGCTGTTTTTT

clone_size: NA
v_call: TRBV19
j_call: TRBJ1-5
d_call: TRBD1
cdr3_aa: CASNQQGRQPQHF
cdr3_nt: TGTGCCAGTAATCAACAGGGGCGTCAGCCCCAGCATTTT

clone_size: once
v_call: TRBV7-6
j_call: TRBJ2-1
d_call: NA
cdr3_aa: CASSLEGGGPNNEQFF
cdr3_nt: TGTGCCAGCAGCTTAGAAGGGGGAGGGCCTAACAATGAGCAGTTCTTC

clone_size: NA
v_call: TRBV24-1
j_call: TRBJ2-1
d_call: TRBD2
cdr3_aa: CATSDLSTSGVYNEQFF
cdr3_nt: TGTGCCACCAGTGATTTGAGTACTAGCGGGGTCTACAATGAGCAGTTCTTC

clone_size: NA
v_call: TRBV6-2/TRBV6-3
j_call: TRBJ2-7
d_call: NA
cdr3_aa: CASSYKSGYSYEQYF
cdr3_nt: TGTGCCAGCAGTTACAAGAGCGGTTACTCCTACGAGCAGTACTTC

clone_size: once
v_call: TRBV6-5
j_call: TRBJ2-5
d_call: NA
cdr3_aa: CASRGRELETQYF
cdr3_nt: TGTGCCAGCAGAGGACGGGAGTTGGAGACCCAGTACTTC

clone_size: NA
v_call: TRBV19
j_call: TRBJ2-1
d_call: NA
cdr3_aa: CASQDRYNEQFF
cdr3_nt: TGTGCCAGCCAGGACAGATACAATGAGCAGTTCTTC

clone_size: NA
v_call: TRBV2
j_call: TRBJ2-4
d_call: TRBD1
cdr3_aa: CASTSRTGPKNIQYF
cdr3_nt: TGTGCCAGCACCTCTAGGACAGGGCCCAAAAACATTCAGTACTTC

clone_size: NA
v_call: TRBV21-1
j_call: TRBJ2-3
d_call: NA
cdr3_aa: CASSKDEGTNTQYF
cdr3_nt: TGTGCCAGCAGCAAAGATGAAGGGACAAATACGCAGTATTTT

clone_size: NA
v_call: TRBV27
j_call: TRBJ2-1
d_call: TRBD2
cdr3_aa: CASSLGGRARGGEQFF
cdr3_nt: TGTGCCAGCAGTTTAGGCGGGAGGGCTCGAGGTGGTGAGCAGTTCTTC

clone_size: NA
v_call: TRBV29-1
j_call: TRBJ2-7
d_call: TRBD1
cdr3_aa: CSATDRAYEQYF
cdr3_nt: TGCAGCGCTACCGACAGGGCCTACGAGCAGTACTTC

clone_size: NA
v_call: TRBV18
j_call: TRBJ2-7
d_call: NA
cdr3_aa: CASSPERSYEQYF
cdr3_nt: TGTGCCAGCTCACCTGAGCGAAGCTACGAGCAGTACTTC

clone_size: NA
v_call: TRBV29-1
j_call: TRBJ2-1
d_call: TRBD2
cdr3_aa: CSVGREGSYNEQFF
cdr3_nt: TGCAGCGTGGGGCGGGAGGGCTCCTACAATGAGCAGTTCTTC

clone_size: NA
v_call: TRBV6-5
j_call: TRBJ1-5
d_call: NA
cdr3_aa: CASRQGNQPQHF
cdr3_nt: TGTGCCAGCAGACAGGGCAATCAGCCCCAGCATTTT

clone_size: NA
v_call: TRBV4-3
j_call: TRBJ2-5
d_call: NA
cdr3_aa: CASSQTGGETQYF
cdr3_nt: TGCGCCAGCAGCCAGACTGGAGGGGAGACCCAGTACTTC

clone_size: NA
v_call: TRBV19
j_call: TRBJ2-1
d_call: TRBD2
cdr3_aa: CASKDGAAGENEQFF
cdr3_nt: TGTGCCAGTAAGGATGGGGCGGCGGGAGAAAATGAGCAGTTCTTC

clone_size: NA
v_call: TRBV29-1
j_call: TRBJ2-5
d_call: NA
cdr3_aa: CSIRKGLWRETQYF
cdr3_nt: TGCAGCATTCGGAAGGGACTTTGGCGAGAGACCCAGTACTTC

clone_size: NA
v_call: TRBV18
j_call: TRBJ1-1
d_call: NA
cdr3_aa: CASSLPGERAEAFF
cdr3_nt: TGTGCCAGCTCACTGCCCGGGGAGAGGGCTGAAGCTTTCTTT

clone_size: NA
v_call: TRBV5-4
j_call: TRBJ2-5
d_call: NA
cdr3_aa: CASSGQTGRETQYF
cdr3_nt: TGTGCCAGCAGCGGACAGACTGGCCGCGAGACCCAGTACTTC

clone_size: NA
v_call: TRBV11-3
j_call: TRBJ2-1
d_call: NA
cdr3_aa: CASSVMTNNEQFF
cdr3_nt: TGTGCCAGCAGCGTAATGACAAACAATGAGCAGTTCTTC

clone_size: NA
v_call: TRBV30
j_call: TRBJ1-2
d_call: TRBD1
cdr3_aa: CAGDRGYTF
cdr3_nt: TGTGCCGGGGACAGGGGCTACACCTTC